This TCR beta chain is from a study of graft-versus-host responses after intestinal transplantation. Study details: Once they had received anti-thymocyte globulin induction, all recipients took tacrolimus and steroids for about three years.

Note on this clone: Its antigen remains unidentified.

TCRdb's copy holds only in-frame clones and misses some; the assay was immunoSEQ multiplex PCR. The data show around 90,000 clones, roughly 89% seen once. This TCR was recovered from a human donor who received an intestinal transplant. This specimen was unstimulated CD4+ T cells sorted from spleen or lymph node cells, taken before intestinal transplant.

The CDR3 is CASRPDRGGGEKLFF. CDR3 bases: TGTGCCAGCAGACCCGACAGGGGGGGAGGTGAAAAACTGTTTTTT. The rearrangement joins TRBV25-1 to TRBJ1-4, with 9 bases matching TRBD1. V lost 6 bases and J lost 7; bases outside the gene matches: 9. The CDR3 is 15 amino acids. CDR1 is MGHDK and CDR2 is SYGVNS in the germline V gene. Full variable domain (outside the CDR3, taken from reference TRBV25-1 and TRBJ1-4): EADIYQTPRYLVIGTGKKITLECSQTMGHDKMYWYQQDPGMELHLIHYSYGVNSTEKGDLSSESTVSRIRTEHFPLTLESARPSHTSQYLCASRPDRGGGEKLFFGSGTQLSVL.